Described below is a single TCR beta chain sequence and its context. Its cognate antigen has yet to be identified. No clone much larger than this one lies a single base away; base qualities are absent. This entry comes from a study of T cell changes during pregnancy in multiple sclerosis (dated by TCRdb to between 2018 and 2021). A note on the overall study: In women with multiple sclerosis, the researchers looked at how the T cell repertoire shifted as pregnancy progressed.

V ends up 5 bases short and J 6 bases short, with an unmatched junction base count of 10. Its CDR3 holds 16 amino acids, cysteine through phenylalanine. The read is trimmed to its CDR3 DNA, 48 bases read in frame from base 1. CDR1 and CDR2 were assigned from the germline V gene (reference sequence) as LNHDA and SQIVND. The library was prepared using the immunoSEQ multiplex PCR assay. Not all clones reach the TCRdb copy of this immuneACCESS table, which keeps in-frame sequences only. Checked studies attribute under half of the gap to unresolved V genes and leave the rest unexplained. This sample comprises approximately 85,000 clones, approximately 90% of them detected only once. Approximately 2.5% of the sample is held by the ten biggest clonotypes.

This TCR was sampled from a female donor with multiple sclerosis, enrolled in a pregnancy study. The rearranged segments are TRBV19 and TRBJ2-3; TRBD2 lines up with 11 middle nucleotides. The source material was peripheral blood, sampled in the first trimester of pregnancy. CDR3 reads: CASSSRLAGRGDTQYF. The sequenced DNA: TGTGCCAGTAGTTCTCGACTAGCGGGGAGGGGGGATACGCAGTATTTT.